This entry lists 2 T cell receptor beta chains sequenced from one sample in a study of blood T cell repertoires in COVID-19. Some clones are missing from TCRdb's copy, which holds only in-frame ones; the method was immunoSEQ multiplex PCR. There are about 530,000 clones in the sample; about 89% occur only once, and roughly 8.3% lies in the top ten. What was sequenced was peripheral blood. The source of these receptors is a woman aged 50 to 65 with COVID-19, enrolled during active disease.

This chain joins TRBV11-3 and TRBJ2-3; 9 nucleotides line up with TRBD2. Germline V lookup: CDR1 SGHNT, CDR2 YENEEA. The CDR3 has 15 residues. V lost 3 bases to trimming and J lost 2 bases; unmatched junction nucleotides: 3. CDR3 in DNA: TGTGCCAGCAGCTTGACTAGCGGCTACACAGATACGCAGTATTTT. It translates to CASSLTSGYTDTQYF.

J is TRBJ1-4 and V is TRBV5-6; maybe TRBD1 (5 bases). The CDR3 runs 14 residues. Trimming removed 0 bases at V and 8 bases at J, with 11 bases between. Germline V CDR1 and CDR2: SGHDT, YYEEEE. CDR3 in amino acids: CASSLAGIREKLFF. CDR3 DNA: TGTGCCAGCAGCTTGGCAGGGATAAGGGAAAAACTGTTTTTT.